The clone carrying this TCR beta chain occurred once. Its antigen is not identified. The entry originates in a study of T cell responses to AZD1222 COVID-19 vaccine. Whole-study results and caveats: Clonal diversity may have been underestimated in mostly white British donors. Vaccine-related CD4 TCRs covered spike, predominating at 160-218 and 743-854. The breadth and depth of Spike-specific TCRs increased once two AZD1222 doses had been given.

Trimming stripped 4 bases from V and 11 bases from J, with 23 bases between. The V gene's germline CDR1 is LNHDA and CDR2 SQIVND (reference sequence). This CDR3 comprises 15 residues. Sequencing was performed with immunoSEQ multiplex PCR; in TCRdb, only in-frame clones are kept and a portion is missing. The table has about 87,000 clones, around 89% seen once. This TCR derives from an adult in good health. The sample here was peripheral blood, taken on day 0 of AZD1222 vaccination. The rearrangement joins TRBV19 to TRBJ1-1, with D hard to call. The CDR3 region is CASSTGGKRVGHAFF. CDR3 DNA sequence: TGTGCCAGTAGTACAGGAGGGAAGAGGGTGGGTCATGCTTTCTTT.